What follows are 30 T cell receptor beta chains derived from one specimen sequenced in a study of blood T cell repertoires in COVID-19 (dated by TCRdb to the early 2020s). Libraries were built with the immunoSEQ multiplex PCR assay. TCRdb provides this immuneACCESS table in a form limited to in-frame rearrangements. Some clones are lacking; in checked studies, under half of them reflect an unresolved V gene, and why the rest are absent is not known. The sample records 200,000 to 250,000 clones, approximately 88% of which are singletons. The ten biggest clones cover about 5.9% of the sample. The sample taken for sequencing was peripheral blood. The receptors were sampled from a woman in her thirties with COVID-19, enrolled during active disease.

The gene calls are TRBV19 and TRBJ1-2, with TRBD1 matching over 8 bases. V shed 5 bases and J 3 bases; nucleotides not matched to a gene: 8. The CDR3 totals 15 residues. Germline CDR1 reads LNHDA; CDR2 reads SQIVND (reference sequence). CDR3 DNA sequence: TGTGCCAGTAGTCCAGCAGGGGGCGTCGACTATGGCTACACCTTC. The encoded protein is CASSPAGGVDYGYTF.

The rearrangement links TRBV19 to TRBJ2-2; 9 positions match TRBD1. The junction had 4 bases not matched to a gene; V was cut back by 2 bases and J by 0 bases. Germline V gene data show CDR1 as LNHDA and CDR2 as SQIVND (reference sequence). The length of the CDR3 is 17 residues. The CDR3 nucleotides read TGTGCCAGTAGTATACAAACAGGGGGCGCGAACACCGGGGAGCTGTTTTTT. Protein sequence: CASSIQTGGANTGELFF. Full variable domain (missing parts from reference TRBV19 and TRBJ2-2): DGGITQSPKYLFRKEGQNVTLSCEQNLNHDAMYWYRQDPGQGLRLIYYSQIVNDFQKGDIAEGYSVSREKKESFPLTVTSAQKNPTAFYLCASSIQTGGANTGELFFGEGSRLTVL.

This sequence joins TRBV5-1 and TRBJ1-1; 7 bases fit TRBD1. The CDR3 covers 14 residues. The V and J ends lost 7 bases and 5 bases, in that order; junction bases with no gene match: 11. The germline V gene has CDR1 SGHRS and CDR2 YFSETQ. CDR3 protein: CASAWDSRGTEAFF. The CDR3 DNA reads TGCGCCAGCGCATGGGACAGTCGGGGGACTGAAGCTTTCTTT.

The rearrangement joins TRBV7-2 to TRBJ2-7, with D possibly being TRBD2 (5 bases). CDR1 and CDR2 from the germline V gene are SGHTA and FQGNSA. The CDR3 sequence is 14 residues long. Trimming cost V 5 bases and J 3 bases, with 14 bases left between them. Here the CDR3 reads CASSPEGVYYEQYF. The CDR3 region has the DNA TGTGCCAGCAGCCCAGAGGGAGTTTACTACGAGCAGTACTTC.

V and J are TRBV5-1 and TRBJ1-1; tentatively, D is TRBD1 (5 bases). V lost 1 base, J lost 1 base, and 11 bases lay in between. The CDR3 loop spans 15 amino acids. CDR1 is SGHRS and CDR2 is YFSETQ in the germline V gene. As DNA, the CDR3 is TGCGCCAGCAGCTTGACCGCGGACACGAACACTGAAGCTTTCTTT. Residues: CASSLTADTNTEAFF.

The chain joins TRBV7-2 to TRBJ2-2; D is ambiguous. The germline gives CDR1 SGHTA, CDR2 FQGNSA. The CDR3 length is 14 residues. V shed 1 base and J shed 6 bases, with 9 bases lying between them. CDR3 DNA sequence: TGTGCCAGCAGCTTAGTTCCAGGTTCCGGGGAGCTGTTTTTT. It yields the protein CASSLVPGSGELFF.

V usage is TRBV11-2 and J usage is TRBJ2-7, with TRBD1 as a possible D gene (5 bases). The V end was cut by 5 bases, the J end by 3 bases, with 11 bases between. The CDR3 contains 13 residues. Germline V gene lookup returns CDR1 SGHAT and CDR2 FQNNGV. The CDR3 bases are TGTGCCAGCAGCATACAGGCTTACTACGAGCAGTACTTC. This translates into CASSIQAYYEQYF.

The chain couples TRBV24-1 to TRBJ2-1; TRBD2 is a possible D gene (5 bases). Trimming left V 3 bases short and J 7 bases short, with 15 bases between. Germline lookup yields CDR1 KGHDR and CDR2 SFDVKD. The CDR3 spans 15 residues. The CDR3 coding sequence is TGTGCCACCAGTGATAACCGAGGGTTGCTGAATGAGCAGTTCTTC. This encodes CATSDNRGLLNEQFF.

V and J are TRBV4-1 and TRBJ1-1; TRBD1 matches 7 bases. Germline V gene data show CDR1 as MGHRA and CDR2 as YSYEKL. The CDR3 extends over 19 amino acids. The junction had 13 bases not matched to a gene; V was cut back by 0 bases and J by 0 bases. The CDR3 protein is CASSQETGRGYGLNTEAFF. The DNA for the CDR3 is TGCGCCAGCAGCCAAGAGACAGGGAGAGGGTATGGTTTGAACACTGAAGCTTTCTTT.

The rearrangement uses TRBV7-2 and TRBJ1-6; D possibly corresponds to TRBD1 (6 bases). V was trimmed by 3 bases and J by 8 bases, leaving 8 bases between them. The CDR3 contains 13 residues. Germline V CDR1 and CDR2: SGHTA, FQGNSA. The CDR3 DNA sequence: TGTGCCAGCAGCTTGGGGGCCCATTCACCCCTCCACTTT. It is translated as CASSLGAHSPLHF.

The rearrangement joins TRBV3-1 (or the pseudogene TRBV3-2) to TRBJ2-5; 11 bases agree with TRBD2. The CDR3 loop spans 17 amino acids. Per the germline V gene, CDR1 is LGHDT and CDR2 is YNNKEL (reference sequence). J gave up 5 bases and V 4 bases, and 12 bases lay outside the gene matches. The CDR3 DNA sequence: TGTGCCAGCAGCCCCCGGACTAGCGGGCGGTACATGGAGACCCAGTACTTC. Amino acid sequence: CASSPRTSGRYMETQYF.

This clone was seen more than once but under ten times. J is TRBJ2-7 and V is TRBV2; tentatively, D is TRBD2 (5 bases). Germline V gene lookup returns CDR1 SNHLY and CDR2 FYNNEI. Trimming removed 3 bases at V and 3 bases at J, with 12 bases between. The CDR3 runs to 14 residues. CDR3 nucleotide sequence: TGTGCCAGCAGTGATCTACTAGGCCTCTACGAGCAGTACGTC. This encodes CASSDLLGLYEQYV.

The chain is built from TRBV25-1 and TRBJ2-5; 11 nucleotides align to TRBD2. Germline V CDR1 and CDR2: MGHDK, SYGVNS. With V trimmed by 3 bases and J by 5 bases, 8 bases remained unmatched. This CDR3 spans 16 amino acids. Here the CDR3 DNA reads TGTGCCAGCAGTGATTCCCGACTAGCGGGGTGGGAGACCCAGTACTTC. Its translation: CASSDSRLAGWETQYF.

V and J are TRBV25-1 and TRBJ2-1; no clear D gene. Germline V lookup: CDR1 MGHDK, CDR2 SYGVNS. The CDR3 extends over 15 amino acids. Trimming removed 0 bases at V and 5 bases at J, with 11 bases between. CDR3 region: CASSEYSTIHNEQFF. The CDR3 DNA is TGTGCCAGCAGTGAATATTCGACAATCCACAATGAGCAGTTCTTC.

This clone was seen only once. This chain links TRBV5-6 with TRBJ2-5; 13 bases match TRBD2. Losses at the gene ends were 5 bases for V and 2 bases for J; bases not matched to a gene: 6. The CDR3 has 16 amino acids. Germline CDR1 and CDR2: SGHDT and YYEEEE. This CDR3 reads CASSKPGLAGQETQYF. In DNA, the CDR3 is TGTGCCAGCAGTAAACCGGGACTAGCGGGGCAAGAGACCCAGTACTTC.

The V call is TRBV11-2, the J call TRBJ1-2; 9 bases match TRBD1. The CDR3 consists of 16 residues. Germline V gene lookup returns CDR1 SGHAT and CDR2 FQNNGV. With V trimmed by 5 bases and J by 1 base, 8 bases remained unmatched. The CDR3 spells CASSPLRTGVNYGYTF. The CDR3 DNA reads TGTGCCAGCAGCCCTCTAAGGACAGGGGTTAACTATGGCTACACCTTC.

The rearrangement joins TRBV7-2 to TRBJ1-4, with 7 bases lining up with TRBD1. With 5 bases clipped from V and 5 bases from J, the junction kept 8 bases outside the gene matches. The CDR3 extends over 15 amino acids. Germline CDR1 and CDR2: SGHTA and FQGNSA. The CDR3 region is CASSPTGTVNEKLFF. For the CDR3, the DNA is TGTGCCAGCAGCCCAACCGGGACAGTAAATGAAAAACTGTTTTTT. The variable domain in full, with the rest retrieved from reference TRBV7-2 and TRBJ1-4, is GAGVSQSPSNKVTEKGKDVELRCDPISGHTALYWYRQSLGQGLEFLIYFQGNSAPDKSGLPSDRFSAERTGGSVSTLTIQRTQQEDSAVYLCASSPTGTVNEKLFFGSGTQLSVL.

The chain couples TRBV27 to TRBJ2-2, with 9 bases lining up with TRBD2. CDR3 size: 16 residues. In germline, CDR1 is MNHEY, CDR2 SMNVEV (reference sequence). V gave up 4 bases and J gave up 0 bases; unmatched junction bases: 3. The CDR3 is CASSSTSGSNTGELFF. In DNA, the CDR3 is TGTGCCAGCAGTTCGACTAGCGGCTCGAACACCGGGGAGCTGTTTTTT.

The rearrangement uses TRBV19 and TRBJ1-5, with D perhaps TRBD1 (5 bases). Germline CDR1 LNHDA, CDR2 SQIVND (reference sequence). V was clipped by 3 bases and J by 2 bases, with 20 bases between them. This CDR3 has 18 amino acids. The DNA of the CDR3 is TGTGCCAGTAGTATCGATAGCCTCAGGGTAGGGGGCAATCAGCCCCAGCATTTT. Protein sequence: CASSIDSLRVGGNQPQHF.

The V call is TRBV18, the J call TRBJ2-3; possible D gene TRBD1, 5 bases. The CDR3 covers 16 residues. V dropped 2 bases and J dropped 1 base, with 13 bases sitting between them. Germline CDR1 KGHSH, CDR2 LQKENI. CDR3 in DNA: TGTGCCAGCTCACCAAGGCCCCGCAGGGGCACAGATACGCAGTATTTT. This codes for CASSPRPRRGTDTQYF.

The CDR3, as DNA: TGTGCCAGCAGCACAGTCCCCGGGGGAGGAGCGGGGGCTGGGGCCAACGTCCTGACTTTC. Protein: CASSTVPGGGAGAGANVLTF. The genes are TRBV5-4 and TRBJ2-6, with 8 bases fitting TRBD2. CDR3 length: 20 residues. Per the germline V gene, CDR1 is SGHNT and CDR2 is YYREEE (reference sequence). V dropped 4 bases and J dropped 2; count of bases not matched to a gene: 17.

The J gene is TRBJ1-5, the V gene TRBV7-5; the D call of TRBD1 is as the table states it, not checked on the DNA. TRBV7-5 is a listed pseudogene. The CDR3 covers 16 residues. CDR3 DNA: TGTGCCAGAAGCACGACGGGACAGGGGTCGAGTCAGCCCCAGCATTTT. It yields the protein CARSTTGQGSSQPQHF.

In the case of this clone: The junction does not match germline at one end; this may be a read error. This rearrangement joins TRBV10-3 to TRBJ1-5; 9 bases fit TRBD1. The CDR3 runs 14 residues. Per the germline V gene, CDR1 is ENHRY and CDR2 is SYGVKD. DNA for the CDR3: TGTGCCAGCAGTCCCGGGACAGGGAATCAGCCCCAGCATTTT. Protein product: CASSPGTGNQPQHF.

The rearrangement uses TRBV28 and TRBJ2-5, with TRBD2 as a possible D gene (5 bases). The CDR3 loop spans 13 amino acids. CDR1 is MDHEN and CDR2 is SYDVKM in the germline V gene. V lost 4 bases and J 5 bases, leaving 11 bases between the germline ends. CDR3: CASSSYSGETQYF. CDR3 nucleotides: TGTGCCAGCAGTTCCTATTCGGGGGAGACCCAGTACTTC.

The CDR3 DNA sequence: TGTGCCAGCAGCGTATCTAGCGGGGGGGCCGTAGATACGCAGTATTTT. Translation gives CASSVSSGGAVDTQYF. The rearrangement uses TRBV14 and TRBJ2-3, with TRBD2 matching 12 bases. The CDR3 spans 16 residues. The germline V gene encodes CDR1 SGHDN and CDR2 FVKESK. J lost 5 bases, V lost 5 bases, and 8 bases had no gene match.

The J gene is TRBJ1-1, the V gene TRBV7-2, with D perhaps matching TRBD1 (5 bases). The CDR3 spans 16 residues. Between the trimmed V and J ends, which lost 3 bases and 0 bases, there was a span of 14 bases. Germline CDR1 reads SGHTA; CDR2 reads FQGNSA. The CDR3 spells CASSLDSRGLNTEAFF. Written as DNA, the CDR3 is TGTGCCAGCAGCTTGGACTCGCGGGGACTGAACACTGAAGCTTTCTTT.

The V call is TRBV6-5, the J call TRBJ1-1; D is uncertain. Trimming left V 6 bases short and J 6 bases short, with 14 bases between. This CDR3 comprises 13 residues. The germline V gene has CDR1 MNHEY and CDR2 SVGAGI. The CDR3: CASSRGSGSEAFF. DNA of the CDR3: TGTGCCAGCAGCCGGGGTTCGGGTTCTGAAGCTTTCTTT.

The chain couples TRBV7-9 to TRBJ1-2, with D perhaps matching TRBD1 (5 bases). V lost 4 bases and J 3 bases, leaving 21 bases between the germline ends. The germline V gene has CDR1 SEHNR and CDR2 FQNEAQ (reference sequence). The CDR3 spans 17 residues. CDR3 bases: TGTGCCAGCAGCTCCAACGATGGGCGACAGTTCGACTATGGCTACACCTTC. Translating it yields CASSSNDGRQFDYGYTF.

The chain employs TRBV9 and TRBJ2-3; TRBD2 aligns across 9 bases. Looked up from germline, CDR1 is SGDLS and CDR2 is YYNGEE. V was clipped by 0 bases and J by 3 bases; unmatched bases: 2. The CDR3 consists of 15 residues. The CDR3, as DNA: TGTGCCAGCAGCGTAGGACTAGCGGTGACAGATACGCAGTATTTT. It codes for CASSVGLAVTDTQYF.

As DNA, the CDR3 is TGTGCCAGCAGCCCCGAGGGTGGGGAAGTCGACCAGTACTTC. Amino acid sequence: CASSPEGGEVDQYF. The chain links TRBV7-9 to TRBJ2-5; a possible D gene is TRBD2 (5 bases). V was clipped by 5 bases and J by 10 bases, with 20 bases between them. This CDR3 comprises 14 residues. Germline lookup yields CDR1 SEHNR and CDR2 FQNEAQ (reference sequence). Combining the CDR3 with reference TRBV7-9 and TRBJ2-5 gives the whole variable domain DTGVSQNPRHKITKRGQNVTFRCDPISEHNRLYWYRQTLGQGPEFLTYFQNEAQLEKSRLLSDRFSAERPKGSFSTLEIQRTEQGDSAMYLCASSPEGGEVDQYFGPGTRLLVL.